The rows below give T cell receptor beta chains drawn from one sample of a study of glioma-infiltrating T cells after dendritic cell vaccination. Profiling relied on immunoSEQ multiplex PCR, and the TCRdb table lists in-frame clones only, not all of them. This table holds some 70,000 clones, more than 75% found once. Sequencing used blood, obtained before dendritic cell vaccination. The origin of the receptors is a human donor with glioblastoma. Each CDR3 is given with its conserved first and last residue. The D gene is left open where the match is weak. A clone size is listed for some rows: how often the clone was seen (once, few, many), or a class if it is expanded.

d_call j_call cdr3_length clone_size v_call cdr3_aa cdr3_nt
- TRBJ1-5 15 - TRBV18 CASSLTGSGDQPQHF TGTGCCAGCTCACTGACAGGTAGCGGGGATCAGCCCCAGCATTTT
- TRBJ1-2 15 - TRBV6-4 CASSDSGRGSAGYTF TGTGCCAGCAGTGACTCGGGAAGGGGGTCTGCTGGCTACACCTTC
TRBD2 TRBJ2-3 15 - TRBV5-1 CASSLISGAGDTQYF TGCGCCAGCAGCTTGATTAGCGGGGCCGGAGATACGCAGTATTTT
- TRBJ2-5 14 - TRBV6-5 CASSRGRGRETQYF TGTGCCAGCAGCAGGGGAAGGGGCAGGGAGACCCAGTACTTC
- TRBJ2-1 15 - TRBV2 CASSLTGISYNEQFF TGTGCCAGCTCTTTGACGGGGATCTCCTACAATGAGCAGTTCTTC
TRBD2 TRBJ2-1 15 - TRBV15 CATSRTSGGAYEQFF TGTGCCACCAGCAGGACTAGCGGGGGGGCGTATGAGCAGTTCTTC
TRBD1 TRBJ2-2 15 - TRBV6-5 CASSYGTGLTGELFF TGTGCCAGCAGTTACGGGACAGGGCTGACCGGGGAGCTGTTTTTT
TRBD1 TRBJ2-2 14 - TRBV2 CASRGQGNTGELFF TGTGCCAGCAGAGGACAGGGGAACACCGGGGAGCTGTTTTTT
- TRBJ1-4 15 - TRBV7-9 CASSSYRVENEKLFF TGTGCCAGCAGCTCCTACAGGGTGGAGAATGAAAAACTGTTTTTT
- TRBJ1-3 14 - TRBV7-9 CASREGVAGNTIYF TGTGCCAGCAGGGAAGGAGTCGCTGGAAACACCATATATTTT
- TRBJ1-1 15 - TRBV28 CASSFPRVVGGEAFF TGTGCCAGCAGTTTTCCCCGTGTGGTAGGCGGGGAAGCTTTCTTT
- TRBJ2-3 14 once TRBV18 CASSRAREPDTQYF TGTGCCAGCTCAAGAGCGCGCGAGCCAGATACGCAGTATTTT
- TRBJ2-5 15 - TRBV19 CASSITGVRKETQYF TGTGCCAGTAGTATAACAGGCGTGAGAAAAGAGACCCAGTACTTC
- TRBJ1-5 14 - TRBV2 CASKGGARNQPQHF TGTGCCAGCAAGGGGGGGGCTAGGAATCAGCCCCAGCATTTT
- TRBJ1-2 15 - TRBV19 CASRDPGTTNYGYTF TGTGCCAGTAGAGACCCCGGGACTACTAACTATGGCTACACCTTC
TRBD1 TRBJ1-5 15 - TRBV5-1 CASSLTGPNNQPQHF TGCGCCAGCAGCCTGACAGGGCCCAACAATCAGCCCCAGCATTTT
- TRBJ2-2 14 - TRBV6-6 CASSYSIADGELFF TGTGCCAGCAGTTACTCGATCGCGGACGGGGAGCTGTTTTTT
TRBD1 TRBJ1-5 17 - TRBV7-8 CASSPTGGLLSNQPQHF TGTGCCAGCAGCCCTACAGGGGGGCTCCTTAGCAATCAGCCCCAGCATTTT
TRBD1 TRBJ2-1 15 - TRBV2 CASSSDRGTYNEQFF TGTGCCAGCAGTTCCGACAGGGGGACCTACAATGAGCAGTTCTTC
TRBD2 TRBJ2-7 14 - TRBV5-1 CASRAGGARYEQYF TGCGCCAGCCGGGCGGGGGGCGCTCGGTACGAGCAGTACTTC
- TRBJ2-5 16 - TRBV1 CTSSPGAGGPGETQYF TGCACCAGCAGCCCCGGAGCGGGGGGGCCAGGGGAGACCCAGTACTTC
TRBD1 TRBJ2-2 15 medium-sized TRBV7-9 CATLRGQGRTGELFF TGTGCCACCTTAAGGGGACAGGGAAGGACCGGGGAGCTGTTTTTT
- TRBJ1-6 14 - TRBV7-8 CASSLATVNSPLHF TGTGCCAGCAGCTTAGCGACAGTAAATTCACCCCTCCACTTT
TRBD2 TRBJ2-3 17 few TRBV5-1 CASSYLPSGDVTDTQYF TGCGCCAGTAGCTACCTGCCTAGCGGGGATGTCACAGATACGCAGTATTTT
TRBD1 TRBJ2-5 18 - TRBV10-3 CAISDQPTGTGPGETQYF TGTGCCATCAGTGACCAACCCACAGGGACAGGGCCAGGGGAGACCCAGTACTTC